A single T cell receptor (beta chain) is shown here with its context. Its antigen is unidentified. Stated treatment: around 19 received Ad26.COV2.S at low or high dose, single or two shots; about 5 received placebo; per-sample allocation not given. Collection of the samples took place on day 63 after the first injection of vaccine or placebo. CDR3 length: 14 amino acids. The V end was cut by 4 bases, the J end by 0 bases, with 9 bases between. Germline V gene sequence: CDR1 MGHRA, CDR2 YSYEKL. This entry is derived from a study of Ad26.COV2.S vaccination and SARS-CoV-2 variants. Study in general: Donor was assigned to the Ad26.COV2.S arm of trial COV1001. The vaccine Ad26.COV2.S was put into the muscle once, or twice with 56 days between.

Repertoires were generated with immunoSEQ multiplex PCR, while TCRdb's copy carries only in-frame clones and drops some. The sample contains approximately 280,000 clones, roughly 86% of which appear only once. Broader study findings: TCR breadth and depth estimates may have understated total T cell responses. Participants in the vaccine arm had higher spike-specific TCR breadth; placebo recipients had lower.

The receptor's source is a person aged 18 to 59 who received the Ad26.COV2.S COVID-19 vaccine or a placebo. This sample comprised peripheral blood, obtained in a trial of Ad26.COV2.S vaccine versus placebo. V and J are TRBV4-1 and TRBJ1-1, with a tentative D call TRBD1 (6 bases). CDR3 nucleotides: TGCGCCAGCAGCCCTACAGGGTTGAACACTGAAGCTTTCTTT. Translation gives CASSPTGLNTEAFF.